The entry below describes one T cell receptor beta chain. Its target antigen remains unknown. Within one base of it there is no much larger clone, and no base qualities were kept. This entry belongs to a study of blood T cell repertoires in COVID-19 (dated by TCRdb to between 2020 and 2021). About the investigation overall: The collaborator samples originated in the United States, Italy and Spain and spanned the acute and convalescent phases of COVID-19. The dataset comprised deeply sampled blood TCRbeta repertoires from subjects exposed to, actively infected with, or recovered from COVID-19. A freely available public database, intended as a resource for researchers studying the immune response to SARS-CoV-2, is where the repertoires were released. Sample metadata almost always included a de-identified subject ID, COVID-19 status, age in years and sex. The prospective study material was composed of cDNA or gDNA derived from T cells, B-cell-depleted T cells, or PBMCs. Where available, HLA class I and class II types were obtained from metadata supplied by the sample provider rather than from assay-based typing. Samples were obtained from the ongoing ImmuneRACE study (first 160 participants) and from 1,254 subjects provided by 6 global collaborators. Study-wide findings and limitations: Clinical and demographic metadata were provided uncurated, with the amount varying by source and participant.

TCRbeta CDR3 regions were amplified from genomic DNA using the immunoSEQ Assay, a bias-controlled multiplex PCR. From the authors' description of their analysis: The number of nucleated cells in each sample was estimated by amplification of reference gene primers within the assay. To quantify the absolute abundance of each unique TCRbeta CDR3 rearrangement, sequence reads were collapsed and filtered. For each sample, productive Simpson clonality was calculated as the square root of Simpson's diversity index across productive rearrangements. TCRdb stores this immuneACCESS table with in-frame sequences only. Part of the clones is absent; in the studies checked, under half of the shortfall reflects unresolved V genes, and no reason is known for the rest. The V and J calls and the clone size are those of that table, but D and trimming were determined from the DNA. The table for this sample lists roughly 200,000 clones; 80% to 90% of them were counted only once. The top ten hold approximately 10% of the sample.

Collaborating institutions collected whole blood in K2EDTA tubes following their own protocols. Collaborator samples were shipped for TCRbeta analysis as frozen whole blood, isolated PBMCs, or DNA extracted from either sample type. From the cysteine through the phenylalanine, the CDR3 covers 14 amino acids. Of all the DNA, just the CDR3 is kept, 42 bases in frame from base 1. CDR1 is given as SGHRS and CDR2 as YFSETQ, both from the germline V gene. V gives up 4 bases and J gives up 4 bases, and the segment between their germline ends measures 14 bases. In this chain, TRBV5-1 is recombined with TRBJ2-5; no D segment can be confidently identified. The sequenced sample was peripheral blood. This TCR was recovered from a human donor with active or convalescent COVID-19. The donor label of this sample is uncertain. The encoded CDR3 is CASSATVPAETQYF. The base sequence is TGCGCCAGCAGCGCAACAGTCCCGGCAGAGACCCAGTACTTC.